Following are 12 T cell receptor beta chains from one sample sequenced in a study of blood T cells in healthy people across ages. The second PCR ran roughly 7 to 12 cycles with a sample-barcoded 5' primer and J-beta primers. TCRdb passed the 5' RACE reads through MiXCR, listing each CDR3 protein once. The sample lists about 970,000 distinct CDR3 sequences, around 54% seen once, with 20% to 25% in the top ten. The sequenced material came from blood. Receptors originate from an older woman in good health.

The chain carries TRBV6-6 and TRBJ2-5; weak D call: TRBD1 (6 bases). The J call may be incorrect, as the DNA end agrees better with TRBJ2-7. The CDR3 contains 12 residues. Germline CDR1 reads MNHNY; CDR2 reads SVGAGI (reference sequence). The chain's CDR3 is CASGGRPYEQYF. CDR3 DNA: TGTGCCAGCGGGGGCAGACCCTACGAGCAGTACTTC.

The V and J genes are TRBV27 and TRBJ2-1; 11 positions agree with TRBD2. Germline values: CDR1 MNHEY, CDR2 SMNVEV (reference sequence). After removal of 5 bases from V and 7 bases from J, the junction contained 7 bases not matched to a gene. The CDR3 is 15 amino acids. DNA for the CDR3: TGTGCCAGCAGTCGGGGGACTAGCGGAAAGAATGAGCAGTTCTTC. This encodes CASSRGTSGKNEQFF.

This clonotype was seen ten or more times. This chain uses TRBV12-3 or TRBV12-4 with TRBJ2-1; maybe TRBD1 (5 bases). The CDR3 is made up of 12 amino acids. Trimming left V 4 bases short and J 7 bases short, with 8 bases between. CDR3 loop: CASSSDSNEQFF. The DNA for the CDR3 is TGTGCCAGCAGTTCAGACAGTAATGAGCAGTTCTTC.

The J gene is TRBJ2-7, the V gene TRBV10-2; no clear D. The CDR3 covers 12 residues. V lost 3 bases, J lost 2 bases, and 5 bases lay in between. Germline values: CDR1 WSHSY, CDR2 SAAADI. CDR3: CASSEPPYEQYF. CDR3 nucleotide sequence: TGCGCCAGCAGTGAACCACCCTACGAGCAGTACTTC.

This clonotype turned up a few times. This sequence joins TRBV11-1 and TRBJ2-3, with TRBD2 matching over 12 bases. Germline values: CDR1 SGHAT, CDR2 FQDESV (reference sequence). The CDR3 has 19 amino acids. With V trimmed by 0 bases and J by 3 bases, 10 bases remained unmatched. The CDR3 DNA is TGTGCCAGCAGCTTAGCGACTAGCGGGAGAGTCGGGAGAACAGATACGCAGTATTTT. This sequence encodes CASSLATSGRVGRTDTQYF. Supplemented by reference TRBV11-1 and TRBJ2-3, the full variable domain reads EAEVAQSPRYKITEKSQAVAFWCDPISGHATLYWYRQILGQGPELLVQFQDESVVDDSQLPKDRFSAERLKGVDSTLKIQPAELGDSAMYLCASSLATSGRVGRTDTQYFGPGTRLTVL.

This clonotype was found a few times. CDR3 region: CSASRDRSSYEQYF. As DNA, the CDR3 is TGCAGTGCTAGTCGGGATAGGAGCTCCTACGAGCAGTACTTC. The chain has TRBV20-1 and TRBJ2-7; maybe TRBD2 (5 bases). With 3 bases removed from V and 0 bases from J, the gap between germline ends came to 12 bases. This CDR3 is built from 14 residues. Germline CDR1 DFQATT, CDR2 SNEGSKA (reference sequence).

The gene calls are TRBV12-3 or TRBV12-4 and TRBJ2-1, with TRBD2 matching over 11 bases. Trimming removed 6 bases from V and 4 bases from J; junction bases left unmatched: 5. The CDR3 runs to 15 residues. The CDR3 coding sequence is TGTGCCAGCAGAGCGGGACTAGCGGCTTACAATGAGCAGTTCTTC. Encoded protein: CASRAGLAAYNEQFF.

The V gene is TRBV6-1, the J gene TRBJ1-1; 7 bases agree with TRBD1. The CDR3 length is 17 residues. Germline assignment: CDR1 MNHNS and CDR2 SASEGT. V lost 5 bases and J lost 8; bases outside the gene matches: 20. The CDR3 here is CASSLYAGTAPNEEAFF. In nucleotides, the CDR3 is TGTGCCAGCAGTCTCTACGCCGGGACAGCCCCAAACGAGGAAGCTTTCTTT.

J is TRBJ2-1 and V is TRBV4-3; the match to TRBD2 covers 9 bases. Germline CDR1 reads LGHNA; CDR2 reads YSLEER. V shed 3 bases and J 9 bases; nucleotides not matched to a gene: 12. The CDR3 totals 16 residues. Written as DNA, the CDR3 is TGCGCCAGCAGCCAGGAGGGTAGCGGGAGAGGGGGTGAGCAGTTCTTC. Its protein is CASSQEGSGRGGEQFF.

The chain joins TRBV20-1 to TRBJ2-3, with D hard to call. Germline V CDR1 and CDR2: DFQATT, SNEGSKA (reference sequence). The CDR3 runs to 12 residues. V was pared by 5 bases and J by 2 bases, with 8 bases between. CDR3 protein: CSAVRSTDTQYF. CDR3 nucleotides: TGCAGTGCTGTCCGGTCCACAGATACGCAGTATTTT.

This sequence joins TRBV28 and TRBJ2-7; the D is unclear. The J call may be incorrect, as the DNA end agrees better with TRBJ2-4. The CDR3 totals 13 residues. Per germline, CDR1 MDHEN and CDR2 SYDVKM. In DNA form, the CDR3 reads TGTGCCAGCAGTGTAGTCAGCACCAGCATTCAGTACTTC. Amino acids: CASSVVSTSIQYF.

The chain has TRBV20-1 and TRBJ2-1; 7 nucleotides match TRBD2. Unmatched junction bases numbered 8, after V lost 0 bases and J lost 3 bases. Germline values: CDR1 DFQATT, CDR2 SNEGSKA (reference sequence). The CDR3 extends over 16 amino acids. The chain's CDR3 is CSAREISGNRYNEQFF. CDR3 nucleotide sequence: TGCAGTGCTAGAGAGATCAGCGGGAACCGCTACAATGAGCAGTTCTTC.